These T cell receptor beta chains were read from a single sample in a study of radiotherapy plus CTLA-4 blockade in lung cancer. Only in-frame clones appear in the TCRdb table, and some are missing; sequencing was by immunoSEQ multiplex PCR. The data show about 120,000 clones, 75% to 90% seen once. Sequenced here: peripheral blood, sampled from a patient treated with radiotherapy plus ipilimumab. The receptors derive from a human donor with non-small cell lung cancer that progressed on radiotherapy plus ipilimumab. The CDR3 runs from the conserved cysteine through the conserved F or W. D genes are given only for firm matches. Some rows mark clone size as missing; the rest say once, few, many or name a class of expanded clone.

>NA|TRBV5-3|NA|TRBJ2-7
TGTGCCAGAAGCTCGGAAGTGGGCTACGAGCAGTACTTC
CARSSEVGYEQYF
>NA|TRBV18|NA|TRBJ2-4
TGTGCCAGCTCACCACCCGTGACAAACATTCAGTACTTC
CASSPPVTNIQYF
>few|TRBV5-1|TRBD2|TRBJ2-3
TGCGCCAGCAGCTCACTAGCGGGAGGAATCACAGATACGCAGTATTTT
CASSSLAGGITDTQYF
>NA|TRBV13|TRBD2|TRBJ2-1
TGTGCCAGCAGCTTAGTGGCGGGAGCCTCCTACAATGAGCAGTTCTTC
CASSLVAGASYNEQFF
>NA|TRBV2|NA|TRBJ1-2
TGTGCCAGCAGGGCCGCCGGGACAACCCTGGGCTACACCTTC
CASRAAGTTLGYTF
>NA|TRBV6-1|NA|TRBJ2-7
TGTGCCAGCAGTAAGGACTCCTACGAGCAGTACTTC
CASSKDSYEQYF
>NA|TRBV25-1|NA|TRBJ1-4
TGTGCCAGTCGACAGGAGCTTAATGAAAAACTGTTTTTT
CASRQELNEKLFF
>NA|TRBV5-6|NA|TRBJ2-5
TGTGCCAGCAGCCCCGCGGTGAAAGAGACCCAGTACTTC
CASSPAVKETQYF
>NA|TRBV19|NA|TRBJ2-4
TGTGCCAGTAGTGCGGGCGGGACCGAACGTGGGATGGAGAACATTCAGTACTTC
CASSAGGTERGMENIQYF
>NA|TRBV5-1|NA|TRBJ2-3
TGCGCCAGCAGCTTGCATCGGGTAAGGGATACGCAGTATTTT
CASSLHRVRDTQYF
>few|TRBV11-3|NA|TRBJ2-3
TGTGCCAGCAGCTCCCAGTGGGGGAGCACAGATACGCAGTATTTT
CASSSQWGSTDTQYF
>NA|TRBV11-3|TRBD2|TRBJ2-5
TGTGCCAGCAGCCTCGGACTAGCGGGAGGTCGGGACTTC
CASSLGLAGGRDF
>NA|TRBV29-1|TRBD2|TRBJ2-5
TGCAGCGTTGTTAATCCCCCGGTAGCGGGAGCCCAAGAGACCCAGTACTTC
CSVVNPPVAGAQETQYF
>NA|TRBV6-1|NA|TRBJ2-1
TGTGCCAGCAAAATCCCGATGGGGGAGCAGTTCTTC
CASKIPMGEQFF
>NA|TRBV2|NA|TRBJ1-4
TGTGCCAGCAGTGAGAGTCGGCAGTGGGCCCTAACTAGAAATGAAAAACTGTTTTTT
CASSESRQWALTRNEKLFF
>NA|TRBV7-9|NA|TRBJ1-2
TGTGCCAGCAGCCAAGGACCGGGAGGCTACACCTTC
CASSQGPGGYTF
>NA|TRBV5-6|TRBD2|TRBJ2-4
TGTGCCAGCAGCTGGGCCTCTAGCGGGAGAAACATTCAGTACTTC
CASSWASSGRNIQYF
>NA|TRBV6-1|NA|TRBJ2-2
TGTGCCAGCAAGTCAGGGGAGAACACCGGGGAGCTGTTTTTT
CASKSGENTGELFF
>NA|TRBV5-1|TRBD1|TRBJ2-5
TGCGCCAGCAGCCCGACAGGGGGCGAGGAGACCCAGTACTTC
CASSPTGGEETQYF
>NA|TRBV10-2|TRBD2|TRBJ2-7
TGCGCCAGCAGTGAGGGGCAAGAGAGGTTCCTAGCGGGATTGACCTACGAGCAGTACTTC
CASSEGQERFLAGLTYEQYF
>NA|TRBV4-1|NA|TRBJ1-5
TGCGCCAGCAGCCAAGAGGAGCGCTATAGCAATCAGCCCCAACATTTT
CASSQEERYSNQPQHF
>once|TRBV11-3|TRBD2|TRBJ2-1
TGTGCCAGCTCCGGGACTAGTGATGAGCAGTTCTTC
CASSGTSDEQFF